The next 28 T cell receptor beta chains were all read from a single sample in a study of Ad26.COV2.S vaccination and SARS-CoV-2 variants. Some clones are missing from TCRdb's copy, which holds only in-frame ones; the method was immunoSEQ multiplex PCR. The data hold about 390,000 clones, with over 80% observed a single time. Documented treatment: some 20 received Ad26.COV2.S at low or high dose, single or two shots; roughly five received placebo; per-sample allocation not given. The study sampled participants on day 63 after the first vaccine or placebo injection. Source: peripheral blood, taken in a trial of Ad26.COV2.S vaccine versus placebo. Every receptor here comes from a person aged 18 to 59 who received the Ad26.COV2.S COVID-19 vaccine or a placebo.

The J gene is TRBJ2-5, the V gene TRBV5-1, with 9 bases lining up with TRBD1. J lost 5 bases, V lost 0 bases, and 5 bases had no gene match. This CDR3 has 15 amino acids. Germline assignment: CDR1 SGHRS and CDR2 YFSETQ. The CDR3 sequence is CASSLDRGRGETQYF. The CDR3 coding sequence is TGCGCCAGCAGCTTGGACAGGGGGCGGGGTGAGACCCAGTACTTC.

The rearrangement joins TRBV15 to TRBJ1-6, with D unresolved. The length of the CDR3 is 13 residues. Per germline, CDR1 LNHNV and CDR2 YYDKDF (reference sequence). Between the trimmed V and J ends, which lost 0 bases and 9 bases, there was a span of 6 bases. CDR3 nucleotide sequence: TGTGCCACCAGCAGAGACCGGAGTTCACCCCTCCACTTT. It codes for CATSRDRSSPLHF.

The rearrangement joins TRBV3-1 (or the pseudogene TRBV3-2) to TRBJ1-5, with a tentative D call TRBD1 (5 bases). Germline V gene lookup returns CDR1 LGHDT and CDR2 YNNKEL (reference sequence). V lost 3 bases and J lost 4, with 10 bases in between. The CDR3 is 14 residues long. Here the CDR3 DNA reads TGTGCCAGCAGCCACGGGGGGAATAATCAGCCCCAGCATTTT. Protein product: CASSHGGNNQPQHF.

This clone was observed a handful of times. CDR3 sequence (DNA): TGTGCCAGCAGCATGGCGGGGGGATCCTACGAGCAGTACTTC. This codes for CASSMAGGSYEQYF. The J gene is TRBJ2-7, the V gene TRBV27; 8 bases match TRBD2. The CDR3 has 14 residues. Per germline, CDR1 MNHEY and CDR2 SMNVEV (reference sequence). The junction had 5 bases not matched to a gene; V was cut back by 6 bases and J by 1 base.

CDR3 amino acids: CSVFYEQYF. The CDR3 DNA sequence: TGCAGCGTTTTCTACGAGCAGTACTTC. V usage is TRBV29-1 and J usage is TRBJ2-7; D unclear. V dropped 5 bases and J dropped 3 bases, with 2 bases sitting between them. Per germline, CDR1 SQVTM and CDR2 ANQGSEA. This CDR3 region has 9 residues.

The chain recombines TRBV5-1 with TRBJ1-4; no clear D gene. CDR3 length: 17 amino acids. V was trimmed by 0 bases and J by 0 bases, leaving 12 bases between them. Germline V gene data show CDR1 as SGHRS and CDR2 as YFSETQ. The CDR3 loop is CASSLGVMRATNEKLFF. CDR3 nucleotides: TGCGCCAGCAGCTTGGGGGTCATGCGGGCAACTAATGAAAAACTGTTTTTT. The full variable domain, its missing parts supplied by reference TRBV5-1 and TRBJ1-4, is KAGVTQTPRYLIKTRGQQVTLSCSPISGHRSVSWYQQTPGQGLQFLFEYFSETQRNKGNFPGRFSGRQFSNSRSEMNVSTLELGDSALYLCASSLGVMRATNEKLFFGSGTQLSVL.

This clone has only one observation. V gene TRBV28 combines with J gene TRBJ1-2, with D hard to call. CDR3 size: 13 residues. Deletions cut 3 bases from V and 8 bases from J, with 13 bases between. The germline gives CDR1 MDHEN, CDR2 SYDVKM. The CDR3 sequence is CASSLEGSAGYTF. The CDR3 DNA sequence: TGTGCCAGCAGTTTGGAAGGTTCCGCAGGCTACACCTTC.

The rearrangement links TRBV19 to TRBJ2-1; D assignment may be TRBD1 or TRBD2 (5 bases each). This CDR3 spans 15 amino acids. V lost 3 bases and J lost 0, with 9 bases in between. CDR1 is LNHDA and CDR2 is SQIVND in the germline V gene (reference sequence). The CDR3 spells CASSIDGTSYNEQFF. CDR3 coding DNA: TGTGCCAGTAGTATCGATGGGACCTCCTACAATGAGCAGTTCTTC.

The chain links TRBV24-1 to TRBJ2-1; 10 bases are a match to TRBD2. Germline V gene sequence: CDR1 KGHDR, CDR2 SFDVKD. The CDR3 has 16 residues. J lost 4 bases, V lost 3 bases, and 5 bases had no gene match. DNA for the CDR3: TGTGCCACCAGTGATCTAAGCGGGGGGGCTTACAATGAGCAGTTCTTC. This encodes CATSDLSGGAYNEQFF.

CDR3 residues: CASSPLTGTNRGEQYF. The CDR3 DNA reads TGTGCCAGCAGCCCACTCACCGGGACGAATAGGGGCGAGCAGTACTTC. The chain couples TRBV7-9 to TRBJ2-7, with D perhaps TRBD1 or TRBD2 (5 bases each). V lost 5 bases, J lost 6 bases, and 23 bases lay in between. The CDR3 is 16 amino acids. CDR1 SEHNR and CDR2 FQNEAQ come from the germline V gene (reference sequence).

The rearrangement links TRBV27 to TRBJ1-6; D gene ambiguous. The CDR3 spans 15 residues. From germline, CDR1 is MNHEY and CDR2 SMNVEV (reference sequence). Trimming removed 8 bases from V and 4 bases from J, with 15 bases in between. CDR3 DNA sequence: TGTGCCAGCCACTTGTCCTTCCCATATAATTCACCCCTCCACTTT. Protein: CASHLSFPYNSPLHF.

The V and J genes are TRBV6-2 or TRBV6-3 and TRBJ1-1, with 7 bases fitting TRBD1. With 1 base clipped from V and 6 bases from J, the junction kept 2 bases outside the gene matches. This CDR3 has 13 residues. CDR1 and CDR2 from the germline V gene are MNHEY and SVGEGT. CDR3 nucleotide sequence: TGTGCCAGCAGTTACTTTGACAGGGCTGAAGCTTTCTTT. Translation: CASSYFDRAEAFF.

The CDR3 loop reads CASRTSGPGELFF. The CDR3 nucleotides read TGTGCCAGCAGGACGTCGGGGCCCGGGGAGCTGTTTTTT. V and J are TRBV6-5 and TRBJ2-2; the D gene could be TRBD1 or TRBD2 (5 bases each). The CDR3 sequence is 13 residues long. V was cut by 6 bases and J by 6 bases, with 11 bases left in between. Germline V gene sequence: CDR1 MNHEY, CDR2 SVGAGI.

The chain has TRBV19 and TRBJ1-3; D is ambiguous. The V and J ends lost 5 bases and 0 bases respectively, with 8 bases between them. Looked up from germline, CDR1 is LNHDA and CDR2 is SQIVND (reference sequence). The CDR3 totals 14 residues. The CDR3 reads CASSVPGSGNTIYF. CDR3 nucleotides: TGTGCCAGTAGTGTCCCCGGCTCTGGAAACACCATATATTTT.

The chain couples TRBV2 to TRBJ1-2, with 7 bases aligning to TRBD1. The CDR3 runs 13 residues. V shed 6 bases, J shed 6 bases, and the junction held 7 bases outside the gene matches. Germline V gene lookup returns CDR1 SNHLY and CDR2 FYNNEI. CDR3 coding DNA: TGTGCCAGCAGATACAGGGGAAAGAATGGCTACACCTTC. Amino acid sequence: CASRYRGKNGYTF.

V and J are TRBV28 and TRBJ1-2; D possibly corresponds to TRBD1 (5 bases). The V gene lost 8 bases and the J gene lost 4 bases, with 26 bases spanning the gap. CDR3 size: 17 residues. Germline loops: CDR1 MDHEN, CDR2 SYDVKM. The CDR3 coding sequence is TGTGCCAGCTATAACCGGGACCCACGTACAGGAGGCTATGGCTACACCTTC. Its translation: CASYNRDPRTGGYGYTF.

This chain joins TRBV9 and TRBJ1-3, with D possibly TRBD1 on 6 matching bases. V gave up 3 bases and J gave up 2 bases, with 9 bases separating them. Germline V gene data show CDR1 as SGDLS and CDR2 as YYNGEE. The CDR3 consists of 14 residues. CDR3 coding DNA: TGTGCCAGCAGCGACAGGGTAACTGGAAACACCATATATTTT. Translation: CASSDRVTGNTIYF.

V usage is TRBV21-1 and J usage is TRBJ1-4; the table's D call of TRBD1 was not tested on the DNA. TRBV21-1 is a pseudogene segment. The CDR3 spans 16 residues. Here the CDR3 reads CASSKAGDRGIRKLFF. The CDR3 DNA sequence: TGTGCCAGCAGCAAAGCGGGGGACAGGGGAATAAGAAAACTGTTTTTT.

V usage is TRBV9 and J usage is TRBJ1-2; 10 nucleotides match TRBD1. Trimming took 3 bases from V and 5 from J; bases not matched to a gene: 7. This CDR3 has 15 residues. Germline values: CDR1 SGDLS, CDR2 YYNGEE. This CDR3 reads CASSAEDRGKYGYTF. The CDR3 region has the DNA TGTGCCAGCAGCGCGGAGGACAGGGGGAAGTATGGCTACACCTTC.

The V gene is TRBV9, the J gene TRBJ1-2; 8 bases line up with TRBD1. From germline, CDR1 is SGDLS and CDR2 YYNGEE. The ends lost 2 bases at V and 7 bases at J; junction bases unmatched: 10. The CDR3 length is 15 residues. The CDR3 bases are TGTGCCAGCAGCGTTTATTCAGGACAGGGTTTTGGCTACACCTTC. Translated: CASSVYSGQGFGYTF.

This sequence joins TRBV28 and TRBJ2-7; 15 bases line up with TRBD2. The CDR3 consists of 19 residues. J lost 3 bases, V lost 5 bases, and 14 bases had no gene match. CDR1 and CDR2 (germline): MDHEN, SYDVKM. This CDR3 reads CASSRRDKGLAGGYYEQYF. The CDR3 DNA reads TGTGCCAGCAGTCGTCGGGACAAGGGACTAGCGGGGGGATACTACGAGCAGTACTTC.

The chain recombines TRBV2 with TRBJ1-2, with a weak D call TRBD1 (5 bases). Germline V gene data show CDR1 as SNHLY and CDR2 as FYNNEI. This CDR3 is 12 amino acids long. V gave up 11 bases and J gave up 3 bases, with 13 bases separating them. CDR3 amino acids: CAAPPRDYGYTF. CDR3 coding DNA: TGTGCCGCCCCCCCCAGGGACTATGGCTACACCTTC.

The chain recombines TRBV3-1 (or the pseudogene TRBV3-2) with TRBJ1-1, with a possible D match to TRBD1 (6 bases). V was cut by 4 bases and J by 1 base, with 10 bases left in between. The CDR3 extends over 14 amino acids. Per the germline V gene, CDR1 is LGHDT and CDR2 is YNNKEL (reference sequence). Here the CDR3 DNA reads TGTGCCAGCAGCCCCCAACAGGGGAACACTGAAGCTTTCTTT. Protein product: CASSPQQGNTEAFF.

CDR3 protein: CASSREGSGNTEAFF. The CDR3 coding sequence is TGTGCCAGCAGTAGAGAGGGAAGTGGAAACACTGAAGCTTTCTTT. The chain recombines TRBV27 with TRBJ1-1, with D hard to call. The germline V and J ends were trimmed by 5 bases and 2 bases, with 15 bases remaining between them. Germline values: CDR1 MNHEY, CDR2 SMNVEV (reference sequence). This CDR3 has 15 residues.

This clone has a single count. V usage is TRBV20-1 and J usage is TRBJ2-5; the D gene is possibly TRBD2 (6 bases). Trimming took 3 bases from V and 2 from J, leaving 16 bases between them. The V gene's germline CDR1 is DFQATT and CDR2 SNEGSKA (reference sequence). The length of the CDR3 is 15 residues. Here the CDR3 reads CSASSDTGGQETQYF. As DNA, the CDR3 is TGCAGTGCTAGTTCGGACACCGGGGGACAAGAGACCCAGTACTTC.

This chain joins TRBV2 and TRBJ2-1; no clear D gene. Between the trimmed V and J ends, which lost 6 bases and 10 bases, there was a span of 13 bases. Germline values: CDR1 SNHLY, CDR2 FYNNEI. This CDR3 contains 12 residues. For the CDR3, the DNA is TGTGCCAGCAGCAAAAGTTTTAGCGAGCAGTTCTTC. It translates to CASSKSFSEQFF. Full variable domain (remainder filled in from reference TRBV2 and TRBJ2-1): EPEVTQTPSHQVTQMGQEVILRCVPISNHLYFYWYRQILGQKVEFLVSFYNNEISEKSEIFDDQFSVERPDGSNFTLKIRSTKLEDSAMYFCASSKSFSEQFFGPGTRLTVL.

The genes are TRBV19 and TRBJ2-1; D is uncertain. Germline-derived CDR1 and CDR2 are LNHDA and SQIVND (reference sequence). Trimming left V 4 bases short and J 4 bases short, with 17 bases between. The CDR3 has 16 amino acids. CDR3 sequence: CASSTHIGRWYNEQFF. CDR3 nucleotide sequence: TGTGCCAGTAGTACCCATATCGGTCGATGGTACAATGAGCAGTTCTTC.

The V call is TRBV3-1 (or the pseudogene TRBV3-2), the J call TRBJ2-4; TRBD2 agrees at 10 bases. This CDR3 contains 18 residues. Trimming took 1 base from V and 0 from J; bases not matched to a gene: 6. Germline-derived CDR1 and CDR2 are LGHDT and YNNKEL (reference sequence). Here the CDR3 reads CASSQVSTSGVAKNIQYF. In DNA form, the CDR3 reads TGTGCCAGCAGCCAAGTTAGTACTAGCGGGGTAGCCAAAAACATTCAGTACTTC.